Shown below are 28 T cell receptor beta chains from a single sample sequenced in a study of post-analysis software for immune sequencing data. Their antigens remain unidentified. TCR beta libraries were prepared from cDNA with unique molecular identifiers. MiXCR, applied by TCRdb to the PCR reads, yields one record per CDR3 protein. The repertoire holds roughly 430,000 distinct CDR3 sequences, over 30% seen once, with about 7.6% in the top ten. Broader study findings: Patients had higher frequencies than controls of five TRBV segments, including TRBV5-6, TRBV5-1 and TRBV20-1.

Sequenced material: blood. These receptors were taken from a girl aged 2-10 years with multiple sclerosis.

This clonotype has only a few counts. The chain is built from TRBV15 and TRBJ2-1; 9 nucleotides line up with TRBD1. The length of the CDR3 is 17 residues. The junction had 8 bases not matched to a gene; V was cut back by 2 bases and J by 3 bases. Germline V gene sequence: CDR1 LNHNV, CDR2 YYDKDF (reference sequence). CDR3: CATSRQPGQGLYNEQFF. Here the CDR3 DNA reads TGTGCCACCAGCAGACAACCGGGACAGGGCCTCTACAATGAGCAGTTCTTC.

The V and J genes are TRBV12-3 or TRBV12-4 and TRBJ1-3; D perhaps matches TRBD1 (5 bases). The V and J ends lost 5 bases and 0 bases respectively, with 11 bases between them. The length of the CDR3 is 15 residues. The CDR3 is CASSLDTISGNTIYF. DNA of the CDR3: TGTGCCAGCAGTCTGGACACTATCTCTGGAAACACCATATATTTT.

The V gene is TRBV7-3, the J gene TRBJ1-6; a weak D match, TRBD1 (5 bases). CDR3 size: 15 residues. V lost 5 bases to trimming and J lost 5 bases, with 13 bases between them. CDR1 is SGHTA and CDR2 is FQGTGA in the germline V gene. The CDR3 DNA sequence: TGTGCCAGCAGCCCATCCGGGACTGATAATTCACCCCTCCACTTT. Protein product: CASSPSGTDNSPLHF.

To note about this clonotype: Germline and junction disagree at one end, which may indicate a read error. The chain recombines TRBV7-2 with TRBJ1-1; 8 bases are a match to TRBD1. Germline loops: CDR1 SGHTA, CDR2 FQGNSA. The CDR3 runs 15 residues. CDR3 bases: TGTGCCAGTAGCTTAGGGACAGGATGGAACACTGAAGCTTTCTTT. As protein: CASSLGTGWNTEAFF.

This clonotype was observed a handful of times. V gene TRBV20-1 combines with J gene TRBJ2-3; D not resolved. Trimming shortened V by 0 bases and J by 0 bases, and 13 bases separated the two germline ends. The CDR3 length is 16 residues. Per the germline V gene, CDR1 is DFQATT and CDR2 is SNEGSKA (reference sequence). The CDR3 region is CSARDDSGDSTDTQYF. The CDR3 coding sequence is TGCAGTGCTAGAGATGATAGTGGCGATAGCACAGATACGCAGTATTTT.

The chain has TRBV10-3 and TRBJ2-5; 11 bases are a match to TRBD1. Matching the DNA end better, TRBJ2-7 makes the J call doubtful. The germline CDR1 and CDR2 sequences are ENHRY and SYGVKD. The CDR3 loop spans 14 amino acids. The CDR3 spells CAIRSGTGGYEQYF. CDR3 nucleotide sequence: TGTGCCATCCGGTCCGGGACAGGGGGGTACGAGCAGTACTTC.

This clonotype occurred a few times. The chain carries TRBV6-5 and TRBJ2-1; 9 bases agree with TRBD2. J lost 2 bases, V lost 7 bases, and 3 bases had no gene match. In germline, CDR1 is MNHEY, CDR2 SVGAGI. The CDR3 totals 14 residues. The CDR3 DNA sequence: TGTGCCAGCATCGGCGGGAGGGCCTACAATGAGCAGTTCTTC. Residues: CASIGGRAYNEQFF.

The chain has TRBV5-1 and TRBJ2-7; the D is unclear. Between the trimmed V and J ends, which lost 0 bases and 2 bases, there was a span of 12 bases. Germline V gives CDR1 SGHRS, CDR2 YFSETQ. This CDR3 has 15 residues. CDR3 sequence (DNA): TGCGCCAGCAGCTTGGGGACGGATGCTACCTACGAGCAGTACTTC. Its translation is CASSLGTDATYEQYF.

This clonotype was counted a single time. The genes are TRBV6-1 and TRBJ2-7; no clear D. Germline V lookup: CDR1 MNHNS, CDR2 SASEGT. The CDR3 spans 14 residues. With 1 base removed from V and 0 bases from J, the gap between germline ends came to 7 bases. The DNA for the CDR3 is TGTGCCAGCAGTGAAGGGGCAGGCTCCTACGAGCAGTACTTC. As protein: CASSEGAGSYEQYF.

The chain carries TRBV20-1 and TRBJ2-5, with TRBD1 matching 7 bases. Matching the DNA end better, TRBJ2-7 makes the J call doubtful. Germline loops: CDR1 DFQATT, CDR2 SNEGSKA (reference sequence). This CDR3 is built from 14 residues. The CDR3 protein is CSARGQGYAYEQYF. The CDR3 DNA is TGCAGTGCTAGAGGACAGGGCTACGCCTACGAGCAGTACTTC.

The sample holds a few counts of this clonotype. The chain uses TRBV12-5 and TRBJ2-7; tentatively, D is TRBD1 (7 bases). Between the trimmed V and J ends, which lost 0 bases and 1 base, there was a span of 10 bases. The CDR3 loop spans 15 amino acids. From germline, CDR1 is LGHNT and CDR2 FRNRAP. The CDR3 loop is CASGLVTGTSYEQYF. In DNA form, the CDR3 reads TGTGCTAGTGGTTTGGTGACAGGGACTTCCTACGAGCAGTACTTC.

This clonotype was observed a handful of times. The chain couples TRBV28 to TRBJ1-5, with D unclear. The germline V gene encodes CDR1 MDHEN and CDR2 SYDVKM. V was trimmed by 1 base and J by 0 bases, leaving 4 bases between them. The CDR3 has 14 residues. The CDR3 bases are TGTGCCAGCAGTTTATCGTATAGCAATCAGCCCCAGCATTTT. This codes for CASSLSYSNQPQHF. Using reference TRBV28 and TRBJ1-5 for the parts outside the CDR3, the full variable domain is DVKVTQSSRYLVKRTGEKVFLECVQDMDHENMFWYRQDPGLGLRLIYFSYDVKMKEKGDIPEGYSVSREKKERFSLILESASTNQTSMYLCASSLSYSNQPQHFGDGTRLSIL.

V is TRBV14 and J is TRBJ2-7; maybe TRBD1 (5 bases). V gave up 4 bases and J gave up 4 bases, with 17 bases separating them. CDR1 is SGHDN and CDR2 is FVKESK in the germline V gene. This CDR3 spans 15 amino acids. CDR3 nucleotide sequence: TGTGCCAGCAGCCGCCGGACACTCGAAGATTACGAGCAGTACTTC. Translating it yields CASSRRTLEDYEQYF.

The V call is TRBV10-3, the J call TRBJ2-1; D is possibly TRBD1 (6 bases). Germline V gene data show CDR1 as ENHRY and CDR2 as SYGVKD. Trimming removed 4 bases from V and 8 bases from J, with 24 bases in between. CDR3 length: 17 residues. For the CDR3, the DNA is TGTGCCATCAGTGGAGCCTTGTTGCAGGGGTTAATCGATGAGCAGTTCTTC. Translating it yields CAISGALLQGLIDEQFF.

This chain uses TRBV29-1 with TRBJ2-2; perhaps TRBD1 as D (6 bases). The CDR3 is 14 residues long. Germline assignment: CDR1 SQVTM and CDR2 ANQGSEA. V lost 7 bases and J lost 0, with 12 bases in between. The CDR3 nucleotides read TGCAGCGCAGGGGCAGTCTCGAACACCGGGGAGCTGTTTTTT. Protein product: CSAGAVSNTGELFF.

This clonotype has just a few counts. The V call is TRBV5-1, the J call TRBJ2-3; maybe TRBD1 (6 bases). Germline V lookup: CDR1 SGHRS, CDR2 YFSETQ. This CDR3 has 15 residues. V lost 2 bases and J lost 1, with 11 bases in between. The CDR3 coding sequence is TGCGCCAGCAGCTTAACAGGGACCCGCACAGATACGCAGTATTTT. It encodes CASSLTGTRTDTQYF. The full variable domain, its missing parts supplied by reference TRBV5-1 and TRBJ2-3, is KAGVTQTPRYLIKTRGQQVTLSCSPISGHRSVSWYQQTPGQGLQFLFEYFSETQRNKGNFPGRFSGRQFSNSRSEMNVSTLELGDSALYLCASSLTGTRTDTQYFGPGTRLTVL.

The chain employs TRBV6-2 or TRBV6-3 and TRBJ2-7, with D uncertain. Per the germline V gene, CDR1 is MNHEY and CDR2 is SVGEGT. Trimming shortened V by 6 bases and J by 0 bases, and 9 bases separated the two germline ends. CDR3 length: 13 amino acids. This CDR3 reads CASRLPSSYEQYF. In nucleotides, the CDR3 is TGTGCCAGCAGGCTACCGAGCTCCTACGAGCAGTACTTC.

This clonotype has a handful of counts. V is TRBV12-3 or TRBV12-4 and J is TRBJ2-7, with D possibly being TRBD1 or TRBD2 (5 bases each). CDR3 length: 13 residues. The ends were cut back, 4 bases at V and 2 bases at J, with 9 bases in the middle. The CDR3 sequence is CASSYVGPYEQYF. CDR3 nucleotide sequence: TGTGCCAGCAGTTATGTGGGACCCTACGAGCAGTACTTC.

This clonotype showed up just a few times. The chain joins TRBV29-1 to TRBJ1-2, with D unclear. In germline, CDR1 is SQVTM, CDR2 ANQGSEA. CDR3 length equals 12 residues. V was pared by 6 bases and J by 5 bases, with 13 bases between. The chain's CDR3 is CSVERGLYGYTF. Written as DNA, the CDR3 is TGCAGCGTCGAACGTGGTTTGTATGGCTACACCTTC.

The gene calls are TRBV14 and TRBJ2-7; D gene ambiguous. The CDR3 has 13 amino acids. Looked up from germline, CDR1 is SGHDN and CDR2 is FVKESK. With 3 bases removed from V and 0 bases from J, the gap between germline ends came to 6 bases. The CDR3 DNA reads TGTGCCAGCAGCCACGTCTACTCCTACGAGCAGTACTTC. Protein sequence: CASSHVYSYEQYF.

V is TRBV19 and J is TRBJ1-4; D gene uncertain. The germline V gene encodes CDR1 LNHDA and CDR2 SQIVND (reference sequence). The CDR3 covers 14 residues. Trimming cost V 0 bases and J 5 bases, with 7 bases left between them. The CDR3 sequence: CASSIDWKNEKLFF. CDR3 nucleotides: TGTGCCAGTAGTATAGACTGGAAGAATGAAAAACTGTTTTTT.

Only a few counts were recorded for this clonotype. The chain has TRBV6-5 and TRBJ1-2; weak D call: TRBD1 (6 bases). Trimming removed 2 bases at V and 7 bases at J, with 11 bases between. The germline V gene has CDR1 MNHEY and CDR2 SVGAGI. The CDR3 has 13 residues. The CDR3 DNA reads TGTGCCAGCAGTTACCAGGGAGGGGGTGGCTACACCTTC. Encoded protein: CASSYQGGGGYTF.

The J gene is TRBJ2-5, the V gene TRBV4-3; D is perhaps TRBD1 or TRBD2 (5 bases each). The V gene lost 0 bases and the J gene lost 6 bases, with 17 bases spanning the gap. This CDR3 has 16 amino acids. Germline V gene sequence: CDR1 LGHNA, CDR2 YSLEER. CDR3 DNA sequence: TGCGCCAGCAGCCAAGAATGGGGCCAGGGAGCGAAGACCCAGTACTTC. This gives the protein CASSQEWGQGAKTQYF.

The chain is built from TRBV7-9 and TRBJ1-5; D uncertain. The CDR3 length is 14 residues. The germline V gene has CDR1 SEHNR and CDR2 FQNEAQ (reference sequence). Trimming removed 5 bases from V and 1 base from J, with 9 bases in between. The CDR3 coding sequence is TGTGCCAGCAGCCCCGGGATAAGCAATCAGCCCCAGCATTTT. It yields the protein CASSPGISNQPQHF.

A few counts support this clonotype. The V call is TRBV12-3 or TRBV12-4, the J call TRBJ2-5; D may match TRBD1 or TRBD2 (7 bases each). Trimming stripped 6 bases from V and 2 bases from J, with 22 bases between. This CDR3 is 17 amino acids long. The CDR3 DNA sequence: TGTGCCAGCAGCTCATCCAGGGAGGGACAGACGCAAGAGACCCAGTACTTC. The encoded protein is CASSSSREGQTQETQYF.

The J gene is TRBJ1-5, the V gene TRBV4-2, with a weak D call TRBD1 (5 bases). This CDR3 has 15 residues. Trimming stripped 1 base from V and 0 bases from J, with 7 bases between. Germline V gene lookup returns CDR1 LGHNA and CDR2 YNFKEQ. Written as DNA, the CDR3 is TGTGCCAGCAGCCAAGGGACACATAGCAATCAGCCCCAGCATTTT. Translated: CASSQGTHSNQPQHF.

This chain joins TRBV29-1 and TRBJ2-1; D tentatively reads TRBD1 or TRBD2 (5 bases each). The CDR3 extends over 15 amino acids. Trimming pared 7 bases from V and 0 bases from J, leaving 16 bases between. From germline, CDR1 is SQVTM and CDR2 ANQGSEA. CDR3 DNA sequence: TGCAGCGGTGAGGGACGCGCGAGCTCCTACAATGAGCAGTTCTTC. Amino acids: CSGEGRASSYNEQFF.

The V and J genes are TRBV11-3 and TRBJ2-7, with 7 bases that match TRBD1. V dropped 6 bases and J dropped 5; count of bases not matched to a gene: 10. Germline CDR1 and CDR2: SGHNT and YENEEA. The length of the CDR3 is 14 residues. The CDR3 bases are TGTGCCAGCAGTTACCACAGGGGACGCCACGAGCAGTACTTC. Its protein is CASSYHRGRHEQYF.